These 5 T cell receptor beta chains originate from one sample sequenced in a study of T cells in localized non-small cell lung cancer (dated by TCRdb to 2020 to 2021). The library came from the immunoSEQ multiplex PCR assay. TCRdb's version of the immuneACCESS table is confined to in-frame rearrangements and falls short of the full clone set. An unresolved V gene accounts for under half of the shortfall where checked; the remainder is of unknown origin. For this sample the table gives some 52,000 clones, of which 86% were detected only once. The ten largest clones take up more than 15% of the sample. The sample in question was peripheral blood, obtained before any cancer treatment. The receptors were gathered from a male donor at least 60 years old with stage III squamous cell lung carcinoma.

Of note for this clone: One end of the junction fails to match germline, which may point to a read error. In the same sample, other DNA sequences code for this CDR3. The chain uses TRBV13 and TRBJ2-1; 8 nucleotides align to TRBD1. CDR3 length equals 15 residues. Per germline, CDR1 PRHDT and CDR2 FYEKMQ (reference sequence). This chain's CDR3 is CASSSTDRAYNEQFF. CDR3 coding DNA: TGCGCCAGCAGCTCGACGGACAGGGCCTACAATGAGCAGTTCTTC.

The CDR3 DNA reads TGTGCCAGCAGCTTATTCCTCTCCGGGACAGGGGACTACGAGCAGTACTTC. It specifies CASSLFLSGTGDYEQYF. This chain uses TRBV5-6 with TRBJ2-7; 10 nucleotides match TRBD1. The CDR3 totals 17 residues. The V gene end was trimmed by 2 bases and the J gene end by 3 bases; junction bases not matched to a gene: 11. Per germline, CDR1 SGHDT and CDR2 YYEEEE.

V gene TRBV7-9 combines with J gene TRBJ2-3; TRBD2 matches at 8 bases. The trim removed 4 bases at V and 1 base at J, leaving 1 base unmatched. CDR1 SEHNR and CDR2 FQNEAQ come from the germline V gene (reference sequence). The CDR3 totals 14 residues. The DNA for the CDR3 is TGTGCCAGCAGCTCGGGGGGGCGCACAGATACGCAGTATTTT. It encodes CASSSGGRTDTQYF.

The table lists this clone with a few counts. The V gene is TRBV19, the J gene TRBJ1-5; 7 bases match TRBD1. The CDR3 length is 13 residues. The V and J ends lost 2 bases and 6 bases, in that order; junction bases with no gene match: 1. Germline values: CDR1 LNHDA, CDR2 SQIVND (reference sequence). CDR3 protein: CASSIQGGQPQHF. DNA of the CDR3: TGTGCCAGTAGTATACAGGGGGGTCAGCCCCAGCATTTT.

V usage is TRBV5-5 and J usage is TRBJ1-1; D gene uncertain. V gave up 2 bases and J gave up 2 bases, with 7 bases separating them. Germline CDR1 and CDR2: SGHKS and YYEKEE (reference sequence). The CDR3 contains 13 residues. In DNA form, the CDR3 reads TGTGCCAGCAGCTTTGGTTCAAACACTGAAGCTTTCTTT. Translated: CASSFGSNTEAFF. Full variable domain (outside the CDR3, taken from reference TRBV5-5 and TRBJ1-1): DAGVTQSPTHLIKTRGQQVTLRCSPISGHKSVSWYQQVLGQGPQFIFQYYEKEERGRGNFPDRFSARQFPNYSSELNVNALLLGDSALYLCASSFGSNTEAFFGQGTRLTVV.